A single sample is the source of the 26 T cell receptor beta chains below, sequenced in a study of blood T cell repertoires in COVID-19. TCRdb keeps only in-frame clones here, not all; method: immunoSEQ multiplex PCR. The table has around 250,000 clones, about 83% seen once. Sequencing was carried out using peripheral blood. Receptor source: a man aged 35-49 years with active or convalescent COVID-19.

This clone was counted only a few times. The V call is TRBV29-1, the J call TRBJ2-2; possible D gene TRBD2, 6 bases. Germline V gene data show CDR1 as SQVTM and CDR2 as ANQGSEA. This CDR3 contains 15 residues. Trimming took off 0 bases at V and 5 bases at J, with 13 bases between the two ends. The CDR3 bases are TGCAGCGTTGAAGATTCGCGGGACCCTACCGGGGAGCTGTTTTTT. The encoded protein is CSVEDSRDPTGELFF.

The rearrangement joins TRBV19 to TRBJ2-5, with D maybe TRBD2 (5 bases). Germline CDR1 reads LNHDA; CDR2 reads SQIVND (reference sequence). The CDR3 sequence is 11 residues long. V was trimmed by 7 bases and J by 7 bases, leaving 10 bases between them. CDR3 nucleotides: TGTGCCAGTATCTTTCGGGGGACCCAGTACTTC. It specifies CASIFRGTQYF.

The chain links TRBV5-5 to TRBJ1-5; no reliable D call. V dropped 1 base and J dropped 2 bases, with 4 bases sitting between them. CDR3 length: 13 residues. CDR1 is SGHKS and CDR2 is YYEKEE in the germline V gene (reference sequence). The CDR3 is CASSLQGNQPQHF. For the CDR3, the DNA is TGTGCCAGCAGCTTGCAGGGCAATCAGCCCCAGCATTTT.

The rearrangement links TRBV5-1 to TRBJ1-2; D gene uncertain. The CDR3 has 14 residues. The V gene lost 2 bases and the J gene lost 8 bases, with 16 bases spanning the gap. The germline CDR1 and CDR2 sequences are SGHRS and YFSETQ. In nucleotides, the CDR3 is TGCGCCAGCAGCTTCGAGGGAAGTTTTTGGGGCTACACCTTC. It is translated as CASSFEGSFWGYTF.

This clone was recorded only once. This specimen includes other DNA sequences encoding the same CDR3. The rearrangement links TRBV19 to TRBJ1-5; possible D gene TRBD1, 6 bases. Trimming took off 6 bases at V and 2 bases at J, with 14 bases between the two ends. Germline V gives CDR1 LNHDA, CDR2 SQIVND (reference sequence). The CDR3 has 15 residues. As DNA, the CDR3 is TGTGCCAGTAGACGGGACAATGGCGGCAATCAGCCCCAGCATTTT. This sequence encodes CASRRDNGGNQPQHF.

The genes are TRBV5-1 and TRBJ1-6, with D hard to call. CDR3 length: 15 residues. Germline V CDR1 and CDR2: SGHRS, YFSETQ. The ends were cut back, 2 bases at V and 0 bases at J, with 6 bases in the middle. This chain's CDR3 is CASSLESSYNSPLHF. The DNA of the CDR3 is TGCGCCAGCAGCTTAGAGAGCTCCTATAATTCACCCCTCCACTTT.

The V gene is TRBV11-2, the J gene TRBJ2-7; D gene unclear. Germline assignment: CDR1 SGHAT and CDR2 FQNNGV. This CDR3 region has 15 residues. V shed 0 bases and J shed 0 bases, with 9 bases lying between them. The CDR3 here is CASSLDNQASYEQYF. The CDR3 nucleotides are TGTGCCAGCAGCTTAGATAACCAGGCCTCCTACGAGCAGTACTTC.

The V call is TRBV6-6, the J call TRBJ1-2, with D possibly TRBD1 on 6 matching bases. Trimming left V 6 bases short and J 6 bases short, with 20 bases between. Germline CDR1 reads MNHNY; CDR2 reads SVGAGI (reference sequence). The CDR3 consists of 15 residues. The CDR3: CASSPNPHRQDGYTF. The DNA for the CDR3 is TGTGCCAGCAGCCCTAATCCCCACCGACAGGATGGCTACACCTTC.

Of note for this clone: At one end the junction does not follow the germline gene, possibly because of a read error. The chain employs TRBV10-3 and TRBJ2-2, with TRBD1 matching over 8 bases. The CDR3 sequence is 14 residues long. CDR1 and CDR2 from the germline V gene are ENHRY and SYGVKD. In DNA form, the CDR3 reads TGTGCCGTCAGACAGGGGCAGAACACCGGGGAGCTGTTTTTT. Translation gives CAVRQGQNTGELFF.

The chain carries TRBV6-1 and TRBJ2-7, with 8 bases matching TRBD1. J gave up 0 bases and V 1 base, and 5 bases lay outside the gene matches. This CDR3 region has 16 residues. Germline CDR1 reads MNHNS; CDR2 reads SASEGT. The CDR3 DNA reads TGTGCCAGCAGTGAAGGGTCCAGGGGGCTCTCCTACGAGCAGTACTTC. Translation: CASSEGSRGLSYEQYF.

For this clone: One end of the junction varies from germline; a read error may be responsible. The CDR3 sequence is CASSLGTQPAGGQETQYF. CDR3 in DNA: TGTGCTAGCAGCTTAGGGACCCAGCCAGCGGGGGGGCAAGAGACCCAGTACTTC. The chain employs TRBV7-7 and TRBJ2-5, with 10 positions matching TRBD2. Germline V gene sequence: CDR1 SSHAT, CDR2 FNYEAQ (reference sequence). CDR3 length: 18 residues.

The chain couples TRBV3-1 (or the pseudogene TRBV3-2) to TRBJ2-5; perhaps TRBD1 as D (6 bases). V was cut by 4 bases and J by 4 bases, with 10 bases left in between. The germline V gene encodes CDR1 LGHDT and CDR2 YNNKEL (reference sequence). The CDR3 extends over 13 amino acids. The CDR3: CASSPQGRETQYF. The DNA for the CDR3 is TGTGCCAGCAGCCCTCAGGGGCGAGAGACCCAGTACTTC.

V usage is TRBV7-2 and J usage is TRBJ2-7, with D possibly being TRBD1 (6 bases). The length of the CDR3 is 16 residues. Germline V gene lookup returns CDR1 SGHTA and CDR2 FQGNSA. The V gene lost 4 bases and the J gene lost 2 bases, with 18 bases spanning the gap. The CDR3 DNA sequence: TGTGCCAGCAGCTCGCCTCAGGGGCGAGGTCCCTACGAGCAGTACTTC. Its protein is CASSSPQGRGPYEQYF.

The V call is TRBV7-9, the J call TRBJ1-1; 7 bases match TRBD1. The CDR3 sequence is 15 residues long. V trimming: 5 bases; J trimming: 4 bases; junction bases outside the gene matches: 10. CDR1 is SEHNR, CDR2 FQNEAQ, per germline (reference sequence). The CDR3 sequence: CASSTKTGSGTEAFF. For the CDR3, the DNA is TGTGCCAGCAGCACCAAGACAGGGAGTGGCACTGAAGCTTTCTTT.

The chain links TRBV5-6 to TRBJ1-1; the match to TRBD1 covers 8 bases. The J segment lost 2 bases and the V segment lost 2 bases, leaving 2 bases of the junction unmatched. This CDR3 region has 14 residues. Germline values: CDR1 SGHDT, CDR2 YYEEEE. CDR3 amino acids: CASSFGTGNTEAFF. The CDR3 region has the DNA TGTGCCAGCAGCTTTGGGACAGGCAACACTGAAGCTTTCTTT.

The chain links TRBV5-1 to TRBJ2-3; a possible D gene is TRBD1 (5 bases). Trimming pared 0 bases from V and 3 bases from J, leaving 14 bases between. The CDR3 consists of 16 residues. Per the germline V gene, CDR1 is SGHRS and CDR2 is YFSETQ. The CDR3 DNA is TGCGCCAGCAGCTTGGAGTCCCAGGGTGGAACAGATACGCAGTATTTT. This codes for CASSLESQGGTDTQYF.

The chain links TRBV28 to TRBJ2-1; D perhaps matches TRBD1 (5 bases). Trimming removed 3 bases at V and 8 bases at J, with 14 bases between. The CDR3 sequence is 14 residues long. Looked up from germline, CDR1 is MDHEN and CDR2 is SYDVKM. This CDR3 is CASSFSPQGYEQFF. The CDR3 DNA is TGTGCCAGCAGTTTCTCCCCCCAGGGTTATGAGCAGTTCTTC.

This clone was found once. This chain uses TRBV24-1 with TRBJ2-7, with D possibly being TRBD1 (6 bases). V was cut by 12 bases and J by 0 bases, with 11 bases left in between. This CDR3 is 12 amino acids long. Germline V gene lookup returns CDR1 KGHDR and CDR2 SFDVKD. In nucleotides, the CDR3 is TGTGCCGTCGAGGACAGCTCCTACGAGCAGTACTTC. Residues: CAVEDSSYEQYF.

This rearrangement joins TRBV19 to TRBJ2-7, with 10 bases lining up with TRBD1. The germline V gene has CDR1 LNHDA and CDR2 SQIVND (reference sequence). The CDR3 length is 12 residues. V shed 9 bases and J 4 bases; nucleotides not matched to a gene: 3. Written as DNA, the CDR3 is TGTGCCAGGACAGGGGGCACTTACGAGCAGTACTTC. Protein: CARTGGTYEQYF.

V gene TRBV6-5 combines with J gene TRBJ1-1; 7 positions match TRBD1. Germline V gene lookup returns CDR1 MNHEY and CDR2 SVGAGI. The CDR3 runs to 15 residues. V shed 7 bases and J 1 base; nucleotides not matched to a gene: 9. This CDR3 is CASTSGQDANTEAFF. DNA for the CDR3: TGTGCCAGCACCAGCGGACAGGATGCGAACACTGAAGCTTTCTTT.

The chain carries TRBV30 and TRBJ1-6; the match to TRBD1 covers 8 bases. The CDR3 loop spans 14 amino acids. CDR1 and CDR2 from the germline V gene are GTSNPN and SVGIG (reference sequence). Trimming removed 1 base from V and 8 bases from J; junction bases left unmatched: 4. The CDR3 nucleotides are TGTGCCTGGAGTGGGACAGGGCCACATTCACCCCTCCACTTT. This gives the protein CAWSGTGPHSPLHF. Filled out from reference TRBV30 and TRBJ1-6, the complete variable domain reads SQTIHQWPATLVQPVGSPLSLECTVEGTSNPNLYWYRQAAGRGLQLLFYSVGIGQISSEVPQNLSASRPQDRQFILSSKKLLLSDSGFYLCAWSGTGPHSPLHFGNGTRLTVT.

The rearrangement joins TRBV2 to TRBJ2-3, with D hard to call. V shed 7 bases and J shed 4 bases, with 18 bases lying between them. The CDR3 length is 15 residues. Per the germline V gene, CDR1 is SNHLY and CDR2 is FYNNEI. The CDR3 DNA is TGTGCCAGCACTCGACTGGATCTCCCCTCAGATACGCAGTATTTT. Translating gives CASTRLDLPSDTQYF.

The V and J genes are TRBV10-3 and TRBJ2-3; D might be TRBD2 (6 bases). CDR3 length: 13 amino acids. V lost 6 bases and J lost 6, with 13 bases in between. Germline V lookup: CDR1 ENHRY, CDR2 SYGVKD. CDR3 in amino acids: CAIRTRLGDTQYF. Here the CDR3 DNA reads TGTGCCATCAGAACCCGACTAGGGGATACGCAGTATTTT.

This rearrangement joins TRBV19 to TRBJ2-7, with D perhaps matching TRBD1 (6 bases). The CDR3 spans 15 residues. Germline CDR1 reads LNHDA; CDR2 reads SQIVND (reference sequence). V gave up 1 base and J gave up 0 bases, with 10 bases separating them. This CDR3 reads CASSIGGLSSYEQYF. CDR3 nucleotide sequence: TGTGCCAGTAGTATAGGGGGGCTTAGCTCCTACGAGCAGTACTTC.

This sequence joins TRBV12-3 or TRBV12-4 and TRBJ1-1; unclear D gene. This CDR3 has 12 residues. Trimming stripped 6 bases from V and 4 bases from J, with 9 bases between. The CDR3 reads CASRRTGTEAFF. As DNA, the CDR3 is TGTGCCAGCAGGAGAACGGGCACTGAAGCTTTCTTT.

The genes are TRBV7-9 and TRBJ1-2; 9 bases agree with TRBD1. The germline V gene encodes CDR1 SEHNR and CDR2 FQNEAQ (reference sequence). This CDR3 region has 14 residues. J gave up 4 bases and V 8 bases, and 8 bases lay outside the gene matches. As DNA, the CDR3 is TGTGCCAGCCTTGGGACAGGGTCGAGCTATGGCTACACCTTC. Translation: CASLGTGSSYGYTF.